This passage covers 13 T cell receptor beta chains from one sample sequenced in a study of blood T cells in healthy people across ages. It was with a sample-barcoded 5' primer and a J-beta primer mix that a second PCR of about 7 to 12 cycles was run. TCRdb re-analysed the 5' RACE reads in MiXCR, keeping a single row per CDR3 protein. In the table there are approximately 800,000 distinct CDR3 sequences, 55% to 65% of which are singletons. The sample comprised blood. The receptors were sampled from a man aged 30 to 39 in good health.

V is TRBV7-2 and J is TRBJ2-6; D tentatively fits TRBD1 or TRBD2 (5 bases each). Trimming removed 4 bases from V and 0 bases from J, with 10 bases in between. The germline V gene has CDR1 SGHTA and CDR2 FQGNSA. The CDR3 has 16 residues. DNA of the CDR3: TGTGCCAGCAGCTCGGGGCGGAGCTCTGGGGCCAACGTCCTGACTTTC. It translates to CASSSGRSSGANVLTF.

This chain connects TRBV20-1 to TRBJ1-6; 9 bases are a match to TRBD1. Germline trimming cut 0 bases from V and 11 bases from J; bases unmatched to any gene: 8. CDR1 and CDR2 (germline): DFQATT, SNEGSKA (reference sequence). The CDR3 totals 15 residues. The CDR3 here is CSAREGTGIMAPLHF. CDR3 DNA: TGCAGTGCTAGAGAGGGGACAGGGATTATGGCACCCCTCCACTTT.

The gene calls are TRBV12-3 or TRBV12-4 and TRBJ2-1; D possibly uses TRBD1 or TRBD2 (5 bases each). The CDR3 covers 19 residues. Deletions cut 1 base from V and 0 bases from J, with 19 bases between. The CDR3 loop is CASSLDSTVGALSYNEQFF. The CDR3 nucleotides read TGTGCCAGCAGTTTAGATAGTACGGTCGGGGCTCTCTCCTACAATGAGCAGTTCTTC.

V usage is TRBV20-1 and J usage is TRBJ1-2; TRBD1 matches 12 bases. CDR3 length equals 15 residues. Germline CDR1 and CDR2: DFQATT and SNEGSKA (reference sequence). V trimming: 0 bases; J trimming: 2 bases; junction bases outside the gene matches: 1. CDR3 in DNA: TGCAGTGCTAGAGATGGGACAGGGGGCAACTATGGCTACACCTTC. Its protein product is CSARDGTGGNYGYTF.

The J gene is TRBJ2-5, the V gene TRBV5-1; D is uncertain. The V gene lost 0 bases and the J gene lost 0 bases, with 12 bases spanning the gap. CDR1 and CDR2 (germline): SGHRS, YFSETQ. The CDR3 contains 16 residues. CDR3: CASSLDSDPYQETQYF. DNA of the CDR3: TGCGCCAGCAGCTTGGACTCTGACCCTTACCAAGAGACCCAGTACTTC.

J is TRBJ1-2 and V is TRBV10-3, with D possibly TRBD1 on 6 matching bases. There are 15 residues in the CDR3. Trimming took 3 bases from V and 5 from J, leaving 16 bases between them. CDR1 and CDR2 from the germline V gene are ENHRY and SYGVKD. The CDR3 DNA reads TGTGCCATCAGTGATGCGGCGGCCACAGGGTATGGCTACACCTTC. It is translated as CAISDAAATGYGYTF.

This clonotype was recorded once. V and J are TRBV29-1 and TRBJ2-7; 7 bases fit TRBD1. From germline, CDR1 is SQVTM and CDR2 ANQGSEA. J was trimmed by 7 bases and V by 3 bases; bases with no gene match: 9. CDR3 size: 13 residues. CDR3 protein: CSVDGTGVEEQYF. The CDR3, as DNA: TGCAGCGTTGACGGAACAGGGGTGGAAGAGCAGTACTTC.

The chain joins TRBV20-1 to TRBJ2-5; 10 nucleotides match TRBD2. The CDR3 has 14 residues. The germline V gene encodes CDR1 DFQATT and CDR2 SNEGSKA (reference sequence). With V trimmed by 5 bases and J by 6 bases, 9 bases remained unmatched. This CDR3 is CSASLAGEIKTQYF. The CDR3 bases are TGCAGTGCTTCCCTAGCGGGGGAGATAAAGACCCAGTACTTC.

This clonotype was seen only a few times. The V call is TRBV4-2, the J call TRBJ1-4; D possibly corresponds to TRBD1 (5 bases). Germline V gene lookup returns CDR1 LGHNA and CDR2 YNFKEQ. CDR3 length equals 18 residues. Trimming shortened V by 2 bases and J by 6 bases, and 22 bases separated the two germline ends. CDR3 coding DNA: TGTGCCAGCAGCCAATCCGCGGGCTACCAGGGCGGTTATGAAAAACTGTTTTTT. Translating it yields CASSQSAGYQGGYEKLFF.

The chain links TRBV9 to TRBJ2-3; 15 bases are a match to TRBD2. Germline CDR1 and CDR2: SGDLS and YYNGEE. This CDR3 is 17 amino acids long. Trimming removed 4 bases from V and 5 bases from J; junction bases left unmatched: 8. The CDR3: CASSPPGLAGGGDTQYF. In nucleotides, the CDR3 is TGTGCCAGCAGCCCACCGGGACTAGCGGGGGGTGGAGATACGCAGTATTTT.

This rearrangement joins TRBV20-1 to TRBJ2-5; D is possibly TRBD1 (6 bases). Germline loops: CDR1 DFQATT, CDR2 SNEGSKA (reference sequence). This CDR3 comprises 14 residues. Trimming shortened V by 4 bases and J by 5 bases, and 17 bases separated the two germline ends. CDR3 in amino acids: CSATDEGVEETQYF. The CDR3 nucleotides read TGCAGTGCTACCGATGAGGGGGTAGAGGAGACCCAGTACTTC.

This rearrangement joins TRBV14 to TRBJ1-6; D is unresolved. CDR1 and CDR2 (germline): SGHDN, FVKESK. This CDR3 contains 11 residues. Trimming shortened V by 5 bases and J by 15 bases, and 11 bases separated the two germline ends. Written as DNA, the CDR3 is TGTGCCAGCAGCTACCACCGGATCCTCCACTTT. Protein product: CASSYHRILHF.

The chain combines TRBV2 with TRBJ1-5, with D maybe TRBD1 (6 bases). The CDR3 has 14 residues. V was shortened by 6 bases and J by 0 bases, with 9 bases between the two germline ends. The germline gives CDR1 SNHLY, CDR2 FYNNEI. The chain's CDR3 is CASRAGVSNQPQHF. In nucleotides, the CDR3 is TGTGCCAGCAGGGCAGGGGTTAGCAATCAGCCCCAGCATTTT.